These 23 T cell receptor beta chains came from one sample sequenced in a study of T cell responses to AZD1222 COVID-19 vaccine. Sequenced by immunoSEQ multiplex PCR; TCRdb stores in-frame clones only, minus some. The sample lists about 99,000 clones, more than 85% occurring once. This specimen consisted of peripheral blood, obtained 28 days after the second AZD1222 dose. The receptors here all came from an adult who received the AZD1222 COVID-19 vaccine.

CDR3 residues: CASSLGGPSYGYTF. The CDR3 coding sequence is TGTGCCAGCAGCTTAGGGGGACCCTCCTATGGCTACACCTTC. The chain is built from TRBV11-2 and TRBJ1-2; TRBD1 might be the D (5 bases). The CDR3 covers 14 residues. CDR1 and CDR2 (germline): SGHAT, FQNNGV. V lost 1 base, J lost 4 bases, and 10 bases lay in between.

The chain employs TRBV27 and TRBJ2-2; 7 positions agree with TRBD1. The CDR3 is made up of 16 amino acids. Unmatched junction bases numbered 11, after V lost 6 bases and J lost 4 bases. In germline, CDR1 is MNHEY, CDR2 SMNVEV (reference sequence). The CDR3, as DNA: TGTGCCAGCAGGCGCCGACAGGGCCCGGGCACCGGGGAGCTGTTTTTT. It encodes CASRRRQGPGTGELFF.

This chain links TRBV6-5 with TRBJ2-7; possibly TRBD1 for D (6 bases). The CDR3 contains 12 residues. Germline-derived CDR1 and CDR2 are MNHEY and SVGAGI. V lost 5 bases, J lost 6 bases, and 11 bases lay in between. The CDR3 DNA follows: TGTGCCAGCAGTCTTGACAGGAGCGAGCAGTACTTC. Protein sequence: CASSLDRSEQYF.

This clone came up once. The chain has TRBV3-1 (or the pseudogene TRBV3-2) and TRBJ1-2; D is possibly TRBD1 (5 bases). The V and J ends lost 1 base and 5 bases respectively, with 17 bases between them. Germline loops: CDR1 LGHDT, CDR2 YNNKEL (reference sequence). The CDR3 has 16 amino acids. The CDR3 region is CASSQVRGAPRYGYTF. Here the CDR3 DNA reads TGTGCCAGCAGCCAAGTTAGAGGGGCCCCTAGGTATGGCTACACCTTC.

This clone was counted once. The rearrangement links TRBV12-3 or TRBV12-4 to TRBJ2-7; D is uncertain. V gave up 2 bases and J gave up 1 base, with 6 bases separating them. The CDR3 covers 13 residues. CDR3 DNA sequence: TGTGCCAGCAGTTTACGAAATTCCTACGAGCAGTACTTC. This encodes CASSLRNSYEQYF.

The DNA for the CDR3 is TGTGCCAGCAGCCAGGGGGACAGGACCGGGCCCCAGCATTTT. This codes for CASSQGDRTGPQHF. The chain recombines TRBV3-1 (or the pseudogene TRBV3-2) with TRBJ1-5; 8 bases are shared with TRBD1. Germline V gene lookup returns CDR1 LGHDT and CDR2 YNNKEL (reference sequence). V shed 3 bases, J shed 9 bases, and the junction held 7 bases outside the gene matches. The CDR3 sequence is 14 residues long.

The chain couples TRBV7-9 to TRBJ2-2, with D tentatively TRBD2 (6 bases). The ends were cut back, 5 bases at V and 3 bases at J, with 19 bases in the middle. CDR3 length: 17 amino acids. Germline lookup yields CDR1 SEHNR and CDR2 FQNEAQ (reference sequence). In DNA, the CDR3 is TGTGCCAGCAGCCCCCGCCACCACACGGGGGACACCGGGGAGCTGTTTTTT. Translated: CASSPRHHTGDTGELFF.

This chain joins TRBV6-5 and TRBJ2-7; 7 nucleotides agree with TRBD1. The CDR3 consists of 15 residues. Losses at the gene ends were 0 bases for V and 3 bases for J; bases not matched to a gene: 5. Germline CDR1 MNHEY, CDR2 SVGAGI. The CDR3 coding sequence is TGTGCCAGCAGTTACTCAAGGACAGGCTACTACGAGCAGTACTTC. Translating gives CASSYSRTGYYEQYF.

The chain recombines TRBV5-5 with TRBJ2-5, with D perhaps TRBD1 (6 bases). CDR1 is SGHKS and CDR2 is YYEKEE in the germline V gene (reference sequence). This CDR3 comprises 15 residues. Trimming removed 4 bases from V and 9 bases from J, with 22 bases in between. DNA of the CDR3: TGTGCCAGCAGCGAGCAACCGGGGACAAGTTGGTCCCAGTACTTC. It encodes CASSEQPGTSWSQYF.

The chain carries TRBV6-1 and TRBJ2-1; 8 bases line up with TRBD2. Germline trimming cut 0 bases from V and 4 bases from J; bases unmatched to any gene: 8. CDR1 and CDR2 (germline): MNHNS, SASEGT. The CDR3 has 17 amino acids. The CDR3 sequence is CASSEAGQRETYNEQFF. CDR3 nucleotide sequence: TGTGCCAGCAGTGAAGCAGGTCAGCGGGAGACATACAATGAGCAGTTCTTC.

The rearrangement uses TRBV7-2 and TRBJ2-5; D not certain. The V gene lost 2 bases and the J gene lost 2 bases, with 15 bases spanning the gap. This CDR3 contains 16 residues. The germline V gene encodes CDR1 SGHTA and CDR2 FQGNSA. This chain's CDR3 is CASSLSPLFTQETQYF. CDR3 DNA sequence: TGTGCCAGCAGCTTAAGTCCACTCTTCACACAAGAGACCCAGTACTTC.

The chain is built from TRBV7-9 and TRBJ1-3; unclear D gene. V lost 1 base to trimming and J lost 7 bases, with 11 bases between them. The germline gives CDR1 SEHNR, CDR2 FQNEAQ (reference sequence). There are 14 residues in the CDR3. CDR3 loop: CASSLDGPQNTIYF. CDR3 DNA: TGTGCCAGCAGCTTAGATGGCCCCCAGAACACCATATATTTT.

J is TRBJ1-1 and V is TRBV27; a possible D gene is TRBD1 (5 bases). Trimming cost V 6 bases and J 2 bases, with 10 bases left between them. Germline loops: CDR1 MNHEY, CDR2 SMNVEV (reference sequence). CDR3 size: 13 residues. This CDR3 is CASSPRGNTEAFF. The CDR3 DNA follows: TGTGCCAGCAGCCCTAGGGGAAACACTGAAGCTTTCTTT.

The V call is TRBV6-6, the J call TRBJ2-7, with D hard to call. Germline V gene sequence: CDR1 MNHNY, CDR2 SVGAGI (reference sequence). The CDR3 length is 13 residues. V lost 5 bases and J lost 6, with 14 bases in between. DNA of the CDR3: TGTGCCAGCAGTATGGACCTGAAGGGCGAGCAGTACTTC. Protein product: CASSMDLKGEQYF.

The chain carries TRBV24-1 and TRBJ2-1, with TRBD1 as a possible D gene (6 bases). The germline gives CDR1 KGHDR, CDR2 SFDVKD. The CDR3 covers 14 residues. The ends were cut back, 7 bases at V and 0 bases at J, with 9 bases in the middle. Here the CDR3 reads CATRTGSSYNEQFF. CDR3 sequence (DNA): TGTGCCACCAGAACAGGGAGCTCCTACAATGAGCAGTTCTTC.

The table lists this clone with a count of one. The V gene is TRBV9, the J gene TRBJ2-7; 7 bases are shared with TRBD1. Germline values: CDR1 SGDLS, CDR2 YYNGEE. This CDR3 comprises 15 residues. V lost 0 bases, J lost 3 bases, and 6 bases stayed unmatched. CDR3: CASSVATGDYYEQYF. Here the CDR3 DNA reads TGTGCCAGCAGCGTAGCCACAGGGGATTACTACGAGCAGTACTTC. The entire variable domain, with the rest obtained from reference TRBV9 and TRBJ2-7, is as follows: DSGVTQTPKHLITATGQRVTLRCSPRSGDLSVYWYQQSLDQGLQFLIQYYNGEERAKGNILERFSAQQFPDLHSELNLSSLELGDSALYFCASSVATGDYYEQYFGPGTRLTVT.

V is TRBV7-9 and J is TRBJ2-2; 9 nucleotides align to TRBD1. CDR1 and CDR2 from the germline V gene are SEHNR and FQNEAQ (reference sequence). Trimming removed 4 bases from V and 1 base from J; junction bases left unmatched: 1. The CDR3 is made up of 15 amino acids. CDR3 coding DNA: TGTGCCAGCAGCTCGGGACAGGGGAACACCGGGGAGCTGTTTTTT. Amino acids: CASSSGQGNTGELFF.

The rearrangement links TRBV3-1 (or the pseudogene TRBV3-2) to TRBJ2-1; 8 bases are shared with TRBD1. The CDR3 consists of 16 residues. CDR1 is LGHDT, CDR2 YNNKEL, per germline (reference sequence). Unmatched junction bases numbered 6, after V lost 2 bases and J lost 3 bases. CDR3 region: CASSQPAGQGYNEQFF. Written as DNA, the CDR3 is TGTGCCAGCAGCCAACCCGCCGGACAGGGCTACAATGAGCAGTTCTTC.

This clone came up once. The chain carries TRBV12-3 or TRBV12-4 and TRBJ2-1; D gene ambiguous. Trimming cost V 6 bases and J 5 bases, with 11 bases left between them. The CDR3 totals 13 residues. CDR3 DNA sequence: TGTGCCAGCAGCCGGGCTGACCACAATGAGCAGTTCTTC. Protein: CASSRADHNEQFF.

The chain carries TRBV25-1 and TRBJ1-2; D possibly corresponds to TRBD1 (6 bases). The CDR3 covers 13 residues. Germline loops: CDR1 MGHDK, CDR2 SYGVNS. V lost 3 bases, J lost 9 bases, and 14 bases lay in between. The CDR3 loop is CASSEGQPMRYTF. Written as DNA, the CDR3 is TGTGCCAGCAGTGAGGGACAACCTATGCGCTACACCTTC.

The chain couples TRBV5-1 to TRBJ2-7, with D tentatively TRBD2 (6 bases). CDR1 is SGHRS and CDR2 is YFSETQ in the germline V gene. CDR3 length: 14 residues. V lost 5 bases, J lost 2 bases, and 14 bases lay in between. The chain's CDR3 is CASRMRLGTYEQYF. The CDR3 DNA reads TGCGCCAGCAGGATGAGACTAGGGACCTACGAGCAGTACTTC.

This chain connects TRBV6-5 to TRBJ1-5, with TRBD1 as a possible D gene (5 bases). This CDR3 has 14 amino acids. The V end lost 7 bases, the J end lost 4 bases, and 14 bases lay between the germline ends. Germline CDR1 and CDR2: MNHEY and SVGAGI. CDR3 sequence: CASTKIQENQPQHF. In DNA, the CDR3 is TGTGCCAGCACTAAAATACAGGAGAATCAGCCCCAGCATTTT.

The V gene is TRBV6-1, the J gene TRBJ2-3; a possible D gene is TRBD2 (6 bases). V was shortened by 3 bases and J by 9 bases, with 10 bases between the two germline ends. Germline assignment: CDR1 MNHNS and CDR2 SASEGT. The CDR3 extends over 12 amino acids. This CDR3 reads CASSERLETQYF. The CDR3 coding sequence is TGTGCCAGCAGTGAGCGACTAGAAACGCAGTATTTT.